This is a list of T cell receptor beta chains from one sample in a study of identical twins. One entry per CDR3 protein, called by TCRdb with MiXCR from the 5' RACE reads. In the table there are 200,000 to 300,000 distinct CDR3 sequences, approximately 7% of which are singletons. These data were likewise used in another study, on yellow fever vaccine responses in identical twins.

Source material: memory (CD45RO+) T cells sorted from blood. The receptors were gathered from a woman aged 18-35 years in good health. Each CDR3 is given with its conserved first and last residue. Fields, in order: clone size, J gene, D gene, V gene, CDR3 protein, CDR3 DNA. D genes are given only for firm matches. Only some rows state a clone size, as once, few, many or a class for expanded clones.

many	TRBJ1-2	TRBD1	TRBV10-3	CAISGFQTGTGDGYTF	TGTGCCATCAGTGGATTTCAAACGGGGACAGGGGATGGCTACACCTTC
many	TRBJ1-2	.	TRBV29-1	CSVEDLGHLDGYTF	TGCAGCGTTGAAGATCTCGGCCATCTGGATGGCTACACCTTC
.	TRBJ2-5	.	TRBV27	CASSQGRGKETQYF	TGTGCCAGCAGCCAGGGACGGGGAAAAGAGACCCAGTACTTC
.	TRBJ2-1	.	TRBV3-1	CASSWDKRWFF	TGTGCCAGCAGCTGGGACAAGCGATGGTTCTTC
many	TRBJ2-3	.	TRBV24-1	CATSDSTGLAQYF	TGTGCCACCAGTGATTCTACGGGCCTAGCGCAGTATTTT
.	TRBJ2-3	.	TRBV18	CASSETWASTDTQYF	TGTGCCAGCTCAGAGACTTGGGCTAGCACAGATACGCAGTATTTT
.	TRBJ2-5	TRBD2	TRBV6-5	CASSYVAGGQETQYF	TGTGCCAGCAGTTACGTGGCGGGGGGTCAAGAGACCCAGTACTTC
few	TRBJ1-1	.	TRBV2	CASTDSFTEAFF	TGTGCCAGCACAGACAGTTTCACTGAAGCTTTCTTT
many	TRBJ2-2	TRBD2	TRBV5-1	CASSLDLAGGLFF	TGCGCCAGCAGCTTGGACTTAGCGGGGGGACTGTTTTTT
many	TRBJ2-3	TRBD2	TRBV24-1	CATSDQTSGSDTQYF	TGTGCCACCAGTGACCAAACTAGCGGGAGCGATACGCAGTATTTT
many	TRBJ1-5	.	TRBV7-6	CASSTGRPNQPQHF	TGTGCCAGCAGTACAGGGCGCCCCAATCAGCCCCAGCATTTT
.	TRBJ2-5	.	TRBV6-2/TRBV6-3	CASSYGRQGIQETQYF	TGTGCCAGCAGTTACGGGCGGCAGGGGATACAAGAGACCCAGTACTTC
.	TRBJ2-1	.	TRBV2	CATVGREYNEQFF	TGTGCCACAGTTGGACGGGAGTACAATGAGCAGTTCTTC
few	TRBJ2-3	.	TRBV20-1	CSARDQEADTQYF	TGCAGTGCTAGAGATCAGGAAGCAGATACGCAGTATTTT
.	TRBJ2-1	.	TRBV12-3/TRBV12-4	CASSLGDRANNEQFF	TGTGCCAGCAGTTTAGGGGACCGGGCCAACAATGAGCAGTTCTTC
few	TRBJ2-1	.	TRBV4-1	CASSQDGLALGVF	TGCGCCAGCAGCCAAGATGGACTCGCCCTTGGGGTCTTC
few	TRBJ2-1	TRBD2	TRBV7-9	CASSLRVAGINEQFF	TGTGCCAGCAGCCTTCGGGTAGCGGGGATCAATGAGCAGTTCTTC
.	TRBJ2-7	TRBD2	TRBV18	CASSPLAGNEQYF	TGTGCCAGCTCACCACTAGCGGGAAACGAGCAGTACTTC
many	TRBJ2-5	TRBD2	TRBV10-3	CAISDGTSGKETQYF	TGTGCCATCAGTGATGGGACTAGCGGAAAAGAGACCCAGTACTTC
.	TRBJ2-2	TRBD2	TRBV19	CASSMTPSGSYWTGELFF	TGTGCCAGTAGTATGACACCCAGCGGGAGCTATTGGACCGGGGAGCTGTTTTTT
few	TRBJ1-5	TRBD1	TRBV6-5	CASSYGTDNQPQHF	TGTGCCAGCAGTTACGGGACAGATAATCAGCCCCAGCATTTT
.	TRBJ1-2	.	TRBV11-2	CASSLTLDSGYGYTF	TGTGCCAGCAGCTTAACCCTGGACAGTGGGTATGGCTACACCTTC
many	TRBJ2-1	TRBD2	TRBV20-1	CSARTSGSDEQFF	TGCAGTGCCCGTACTAGCGGGAGTGATGAGCAGTTCTTC
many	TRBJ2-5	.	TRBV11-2	CASSFEGVREGTQYF	TGTGCCAGCAGCTTCGAGGGGGTACGGGAAGGGACCCAGTACTTC
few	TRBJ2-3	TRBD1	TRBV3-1	CASSQDYIGTGSDTQYF	TGTGCCAGCAGCCAAGATTATATTGGGACAGGGTCAGATACGCAGTATTTT
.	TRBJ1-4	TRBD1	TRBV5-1	CASSLATGVNEKLFF	TGCGCCAGCAGCTTGGCGACAGGGGTTAATGAAAAACTGTTTTTT
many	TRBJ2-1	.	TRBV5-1	CASSLVGVSNEQFF	TGCGCCAGCAGCTTGGTCGGGGTTAGCAATGAGCAGTTCTTC
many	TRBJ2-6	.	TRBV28	CASRPTSSGANVLTF	TGTGCCAGCAGACCAACCTCGTCTGGGGCCAACGTCCTGACTTTC
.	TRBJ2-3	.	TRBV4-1	CASSQDGAGTDTQYF	TGCGCCAGCAGCCAAGATGGGGCGGGCACAGATACGCAGTATTTT
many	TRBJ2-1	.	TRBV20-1	CSARPEDEQFF	TGCAGTGCTCGGCCGGAGGATGAGCAGTTCTTC
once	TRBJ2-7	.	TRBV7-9	CASSSTATYEQYF	TGTGCCAGCAGCTCGACAGCAACCTACGAGCAGTACTTC
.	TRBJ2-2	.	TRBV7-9	CASSLQTGNTGELFF	TGTGCCAGCAGCTTACAGACAGGGAACACCGGGGAGCTGTTTTTT
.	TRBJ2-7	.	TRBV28	CASSQKPYEQYF	TGTGCCAGCAGTCAGAAGCCCTACGAGCAGTACTTC
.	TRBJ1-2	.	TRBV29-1	CSVVSPKVGGYTF	TGCAGCGTTGTATCCCCCAAAGTGGGTGGCTACACCTTC
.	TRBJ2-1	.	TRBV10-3	CAISVRGNEQFF	TGTGCCATCAGTGTGAGGGGGAATGAGCAGTTCTTC